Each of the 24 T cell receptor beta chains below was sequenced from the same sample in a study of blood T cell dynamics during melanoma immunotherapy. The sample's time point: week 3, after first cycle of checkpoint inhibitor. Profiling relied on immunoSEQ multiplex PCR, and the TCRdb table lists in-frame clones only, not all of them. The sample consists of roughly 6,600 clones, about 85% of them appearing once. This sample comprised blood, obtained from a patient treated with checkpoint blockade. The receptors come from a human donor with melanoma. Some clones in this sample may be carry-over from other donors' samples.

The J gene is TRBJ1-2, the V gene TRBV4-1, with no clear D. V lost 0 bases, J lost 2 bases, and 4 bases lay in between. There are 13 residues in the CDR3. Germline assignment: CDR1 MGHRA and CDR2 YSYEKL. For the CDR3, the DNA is TGCGCCAGCAGCCAAGAATCGAACTATGGCTACACCTTC. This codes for CASSQESNYGYTF.

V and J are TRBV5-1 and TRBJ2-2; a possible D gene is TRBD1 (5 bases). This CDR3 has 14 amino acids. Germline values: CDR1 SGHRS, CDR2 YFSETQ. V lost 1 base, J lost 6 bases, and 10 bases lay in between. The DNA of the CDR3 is TGCGCCAGCAGCTTGAAGGACATTGCCGGGGAGCTGTTTTTT. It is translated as CASSLKDIAGELFF. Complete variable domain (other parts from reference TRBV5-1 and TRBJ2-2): KAGVTQTPRYLIKTRGQQVTLSCSPISGHRSVSWYQQTPGQGLQFLFEYFSETQRNKGNFPGRFSGRQFSNSRSEMNVSTLELGDSALYLCASSLKDIAGELFFGEGSRLTVL.

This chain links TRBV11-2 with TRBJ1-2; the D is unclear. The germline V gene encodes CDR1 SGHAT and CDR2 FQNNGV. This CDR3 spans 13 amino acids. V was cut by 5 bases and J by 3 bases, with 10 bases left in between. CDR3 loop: CASSPLGYYGYTF. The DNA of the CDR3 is TGTGCCAGCAGCCCCCTGGGGTACTATGGCTACACCTTC. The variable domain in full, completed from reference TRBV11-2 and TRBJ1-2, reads EAGVAQSPRYKIIEKRQSVAFWCNPISGHATLYWYQQILGQGPKLLIQFQNNGVVDDSQLPKDRFSAERLKGVDSTLKIQPAKLEDSAVYLCASSPLGYYGYTFGSGTRLTVV.

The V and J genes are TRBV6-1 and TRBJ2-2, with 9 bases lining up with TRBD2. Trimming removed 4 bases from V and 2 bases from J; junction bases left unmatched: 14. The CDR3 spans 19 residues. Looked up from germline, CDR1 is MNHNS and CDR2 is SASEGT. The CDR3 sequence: CASSGPKGRGGTNTGELFF. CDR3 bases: TGTGCCAGCAGTGGCCCCAAGGGGCGGGGGGGCACCAACACCGGGGAGCTGTTTTTT.

In nucleotides, the CDR3 is TGCGCCAGCAGCTTGGCCGGGACGGTGGGACCCTACGAGCAGTACTTC. Residues: CASSLAGTVGPYEQYF. This rearrangement joins TRBV5-1 to TRBJ2-7; D is possibly TRBD1 or TRBD2 (5 bases each). The V end lost 0 bases, the J end lost 2 bases, and 15 bases lay between the germline ends. Germline assignment: CDR1 SGHRS and CDR2 YFSETQ. This CDR3 contains 16 residues.

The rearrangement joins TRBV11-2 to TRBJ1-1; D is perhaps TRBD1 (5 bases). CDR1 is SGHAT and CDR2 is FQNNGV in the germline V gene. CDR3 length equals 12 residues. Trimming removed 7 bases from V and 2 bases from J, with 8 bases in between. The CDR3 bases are TGTGCCAGCAACAGGCCTAACACTGAAGCTTTCTTT. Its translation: CASNRPNTEAFF.

The chain's CDR3 is CASRRTDRSRGFQETQYF. The CDR3 bases are TGTGCCAGTCGACGAACCGATAGATCCCGTGGATTCCAAGAGACCCAGTACTTC. This sequence joins TRBV25-1 and TRBJ2-5; D not certain. CDR1 and CDR2 (germline): MGHDK, SYGVNS. The CDR3 is made up of 18 amino acids. Trimming pared 9 bases from V and 1 base from J, leaving 27 bases between. Filled out from reference TRBV25-1 and TRBJ2-5, the complete variable domain reads EADIYQTPRYLVIGTGKKITLECSQTMGHDKMYWYQQDPGMELHLIHYSYGVNSTEKGDLSSESTVSRIRTEHFPLTLESARPSHTSQYLCASRRTDRSRGFQETQYFGPGTRLLVL.

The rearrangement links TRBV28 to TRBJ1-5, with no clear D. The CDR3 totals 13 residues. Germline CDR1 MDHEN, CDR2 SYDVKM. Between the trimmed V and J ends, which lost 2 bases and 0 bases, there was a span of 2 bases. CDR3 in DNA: TGTGCCAGCAGTTTAGATAGCAATCAGCCCCAGCATTTT. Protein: CASSLDSNQPQHF.

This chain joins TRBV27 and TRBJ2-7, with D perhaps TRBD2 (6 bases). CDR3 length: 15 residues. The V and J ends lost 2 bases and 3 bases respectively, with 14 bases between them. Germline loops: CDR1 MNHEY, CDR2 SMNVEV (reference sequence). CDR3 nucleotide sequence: TGTGCCAGCAGTTTAGTCGGGAGTTATAACTACGAGCAGTACTTC. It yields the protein CASSLVGSYNYEQYF.

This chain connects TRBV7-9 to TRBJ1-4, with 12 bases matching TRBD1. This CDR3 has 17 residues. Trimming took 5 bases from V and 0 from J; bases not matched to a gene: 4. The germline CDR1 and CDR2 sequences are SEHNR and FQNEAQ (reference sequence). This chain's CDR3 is CASSTGQGAATNEKLFF. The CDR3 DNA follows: TGTGCCAGCAGCACGGGACAGGGGGCAGCAACTAATGAAAAACTGTTTTTT.

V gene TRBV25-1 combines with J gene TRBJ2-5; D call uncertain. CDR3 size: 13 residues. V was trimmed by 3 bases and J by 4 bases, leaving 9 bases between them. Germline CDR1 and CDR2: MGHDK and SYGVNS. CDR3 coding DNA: TGTGCCAGCAGTGACTTCGGTGGAGAGACCCAGTACTTC. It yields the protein CASSDFGGETQYF.

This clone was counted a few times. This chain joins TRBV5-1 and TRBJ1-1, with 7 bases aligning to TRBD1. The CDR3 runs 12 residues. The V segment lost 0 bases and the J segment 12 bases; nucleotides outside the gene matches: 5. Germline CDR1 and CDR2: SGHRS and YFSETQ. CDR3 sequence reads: CASSLEQGRTFF. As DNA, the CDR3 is TGCGCCAGCAGCTTGGAACAGGGGAGAACTTTCTTT.

Here the CDR3 DNA reads TGTGCCACCCAAGCGGGGGCCTCCACCGGGGAGCTGTTTTTT. This translates into CATQAGASTGELFF. The chain is built from TRBV7-3 and TRBJ2-2; 8 bases agree with TRBD2. Per germline, CDR1 SGHTA and CDR2 FQGTGA. With 10 bases clipped from V and 4 bases from J, the junction kept 8 bases outside the gene matches. This CDR3 is built from 14 residues.

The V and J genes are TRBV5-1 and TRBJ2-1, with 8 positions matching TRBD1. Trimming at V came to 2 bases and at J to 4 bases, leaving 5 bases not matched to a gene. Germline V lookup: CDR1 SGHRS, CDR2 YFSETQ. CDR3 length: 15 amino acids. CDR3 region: CASSFQGAEYNEQFF. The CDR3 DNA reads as TGCGCCAGCAGCTTCCAGGGGGCGGAATACAATGAGCAGTTCTTC.

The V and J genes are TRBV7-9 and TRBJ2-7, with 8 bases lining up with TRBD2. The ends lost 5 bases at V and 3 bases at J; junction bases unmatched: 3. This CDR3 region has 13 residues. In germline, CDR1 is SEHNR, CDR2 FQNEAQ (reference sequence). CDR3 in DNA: TGTGCCAGCAGCCCAGGGACTAGCTACGAGCAGTACTTC. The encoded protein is CASSPGTSYEQYF.

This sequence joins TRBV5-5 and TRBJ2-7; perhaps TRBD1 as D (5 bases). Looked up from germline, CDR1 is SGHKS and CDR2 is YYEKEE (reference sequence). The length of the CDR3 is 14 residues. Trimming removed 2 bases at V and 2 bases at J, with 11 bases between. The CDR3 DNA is TGTGCCAGCAGCTTTTGGCAGGGTACCTACGAGCAGTACTTC. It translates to CASSFWQGTYEQYF.

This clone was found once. CDR3 nucleotides: TGTGCCAGCAGCCAGCCCGAGCACACCCCGGGAAATACGCAGTATTTT. It translates to CASSQPEHTPGNTQYF. The chain is built from TRBV4-2 and TRBJ2-3, with a possible D match to TRBD2 (5 bases). V was trimmed by 3 bases and J by 7 bases, leaving 20 bases between them. CDR1 LGHNA and CDR2 YNFKEQ come from the germline V gene. The CDR3 contains 16 residues.

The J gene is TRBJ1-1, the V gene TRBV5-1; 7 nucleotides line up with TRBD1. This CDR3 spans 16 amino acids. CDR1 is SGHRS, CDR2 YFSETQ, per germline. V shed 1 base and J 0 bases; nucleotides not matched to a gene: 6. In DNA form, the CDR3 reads TGCGCCAGCAGCTTGCGGGCAGGGGGTATGAACACTGAAGCTTTCTTT. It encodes CASSLRAGGMNTEAFF.

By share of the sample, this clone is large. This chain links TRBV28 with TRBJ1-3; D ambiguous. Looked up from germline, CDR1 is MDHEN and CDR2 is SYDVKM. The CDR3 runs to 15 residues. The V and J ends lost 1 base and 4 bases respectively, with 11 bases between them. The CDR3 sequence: CASSLYLGMGNTIYF. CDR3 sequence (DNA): TGTGCCAGCAGTTTATATCTGGGGATGGGAAACACCATATATTTT.

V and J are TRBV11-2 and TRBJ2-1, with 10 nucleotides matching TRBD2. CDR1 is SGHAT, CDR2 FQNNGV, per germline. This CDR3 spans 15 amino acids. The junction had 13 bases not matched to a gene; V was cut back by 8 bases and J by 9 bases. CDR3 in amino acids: CASGILAGGGSEQFF. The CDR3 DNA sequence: TGTGCCAGCGGTATATTAGCGGGAGGTGGTAGTGAGCAGTTCTTC.

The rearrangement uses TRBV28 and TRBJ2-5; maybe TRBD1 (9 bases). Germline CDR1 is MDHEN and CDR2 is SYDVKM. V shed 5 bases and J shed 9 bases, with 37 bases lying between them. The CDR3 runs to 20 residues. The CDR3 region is CASSDLGTGTKRGGHRAQYF. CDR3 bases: TGTGCCAGCAGTGACCTAGGGACAGGGACTAAACGGGGGGGGCATAGGGCCCAGTACTTC.

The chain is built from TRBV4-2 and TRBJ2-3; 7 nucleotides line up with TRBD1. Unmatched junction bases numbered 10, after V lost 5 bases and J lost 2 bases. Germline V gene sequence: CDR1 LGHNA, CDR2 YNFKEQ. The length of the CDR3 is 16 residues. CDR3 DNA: TGTGCCAGCAGCTGGTCCGGGACAGCCTCCACAGATACGCAGTATTTT. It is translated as CASSWSGTASTDTQYF.

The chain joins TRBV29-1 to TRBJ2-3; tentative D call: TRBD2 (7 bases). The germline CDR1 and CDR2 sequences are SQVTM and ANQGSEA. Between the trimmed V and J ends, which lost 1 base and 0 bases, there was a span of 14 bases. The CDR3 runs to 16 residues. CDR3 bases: TGCAGCGTTGAAGGGGGGAGGGGGTTGAGCACAGATACGCAGTATTTT. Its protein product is CSVEGGRGLSTDTQYF.

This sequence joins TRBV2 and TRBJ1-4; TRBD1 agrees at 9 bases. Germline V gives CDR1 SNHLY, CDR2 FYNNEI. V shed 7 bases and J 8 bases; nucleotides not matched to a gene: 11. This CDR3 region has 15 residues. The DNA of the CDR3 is TGTGCCAGCACTCTCAACCGGGACAGGGAAGAAAAACTGTTTTTT. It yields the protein CASTLNRDREEKLFF.